These T cell receptor beta chains were read from a single sample in a study of cytomegalovirus exposure and HLA in healthy donors. Assay used: immunoSEQ multiplex PCR; TCRdb lists only in-frame clones, some missing. Counted here are 140,000 to 150,000 clones, around 70% occurring once; the ten biggest clones make up 2% to 2.5%. The source material was PBMCs. Source of these receptors: a man in his forties or fifties in good health and CMV-seronegative. The CDR3 runs from the conserved cysteine through the conserved F or W. The D gene is left open where the match is weak. Clone size is given for some rows only: seen once, a few or many times, or a class if the clone is expanded.

clone size: NA; D gene: TRBD1; J gene: TRBJ1-5; V gene: TRBV5-1; CDR3 protein: CASSPTGGQPQHF; CDR3 DNA: TGCGCCAGCAGCCCGACAGGGGGACAGCCCCAGCATTTT
clone size: few; D gene: NA; J gene: TRBJ2-7; V gene: TRBV30; CDR3 protein: CACHGGDRPYEQYF; CDR3 DNA: TGTGCCTGCCACGGCGGGGACAGACCCTACGAGCAGTACTTC
clone size: few; D gene: TRBD1; J gene: TRBJ2-7; V gene: TRBV30; CDR3 protein: CAWSTDRVAYEQYF; CDR3 DNA: TGTGCCTGGAGTACGGACAGGGTGGCCTACGAGCAGTACTTC
clone size: once; D gene: TRBD2; J gene: TRBJ2-3; V gene: TRBV10-1; CDR3 protein: CASSEEGLAVGRYTQYF; CDR3 DNA: TGCGCCAGCAGTGAAGAAGGGCTAGCGGTCGGACGCTATACGCAGTATTTT
clone size: NA; D gene: TRBD1; J gene: TRBJ1-2; V gene: TRBV5-4; CDR3 protein: CASSLQGLYGYTF; CDR3 DNA: TGTGCCAGCAGCTTACAGGGGCTTTATGGCTACACCTTC
clone size: once; D gene: NA; J gene: TRBJ2-2; V gene: TRBV19; CDR3 protein: CASSIQVSTGELFF; CDR3 DNA: TGTGCCAGTAGTATCCAGGTTAGCACCGGGGAGCTGTTTTTT
clone size: once; D gene: TRBD1; J gene: TRBJ1-5; V gene: TRBV5-1; CDR3 protein: CASRGTDDQPQHF; CDR3 DNA: TGCGCCAGCAGGGGGACAGACGATCAGCCCCAGCATTTT
clone size: NA; D gene: TRBD1; J gene: TRBJ1-4; V gene: TRBV5-4; CDR3 protein: CASSSYRQGRKEKLFF; CDR3 DNA: TGTGCCAGCAGCAGCTATCGACAGGGGAGAAAGGAAAAACTGTTTTTT
clone size: NA; D gene: TRBD1; J gene: TRBJ1-3; V gene: TRBV9; CDR3 protein: CASSVGQGTNTIYF; CDR3 DNA: TGTGCCAGCAGCGTCGGACAGGGTACCAACACCATATATTTT
clone size: NA; D gene: TRBD1; J gene: TRBJ1-1; V gene: TRBV6-5; CDR3 protein: CASRYRGNTEAFF; CDR3 DNA: TGTGCCAGCAGGTACAGGGGGAACACTGAAGCTTTCTTT
clone size: NA; D gene: TRBD2; J gene: TRBJ2-5; V gene: TRBV19; CDR3 protein: CASSMIGTSGSGQYF; CDR3 DNA: TGTGCCAGTAGTATGATCGGGACTAGCGGGAGCGGCCAGTACTTC
clone size: few; D gene: TRBD2; J gene: TRBJ2-5; V gene: TRBV2; CDR3 protein: CASVNFRRLAGKSRQETQYF; CDR3 DNA: TGTGCCAGCGTGAACTTCCGTAGGCTAGCGGGCAAAAGTCGCCAAGAGACCCAGTACTTC
clone size: NA; D gene: NA; J gene: TRBJ2-5; V gene: TRBV14; CDR3 protein: CASSQIQGAETQYF; CDR3 DNA: TGTGCCAGCAGCCAGATACAGGGTGCGGAGACCCAGTACTTC